The entry that follows covers one TCR beta chain sequence. Germline V CDR1 and CDR2: SGHNT, YENEEA. Deletions cut 4 bases from V and 10 bases from J, with 14 bases between. There are 13 residues in the CDR3. This sample is part of a study of blood T cell repertoires in COVID-19. Profiled with immunoSEQ multiplex PCR; TCRdb holds only in-frame clones, not every one. The data show about 300,000 clones, 70% to 90% seen once. The sequencing sample was made of PBMCs or T cells enriched from blood (not recorded which). This TCR came from a man aged 30 to 39 who had recovered from COVID-19. This sequence joins TRBV11-3 and TRBJ2-1; a possible D gene is TRBD1 (5 bases). The CDR3 loop is CASSSQGSGEQFF. The CDR3 nucleotides read TGTGCCAGCAGCTCCCAGGGTTCTGGGGAGCAGTTCTTC.